The present entry profiles one TCR beta chain with its context. The data were taken from a study of T cell responses to AZD1222 COVID-19 vaccine. Looked up from germline, CDR1 is LGHNA and CDR2 is YSLEER. The CDR3 extends over 19 amino acids. Trimming stripped 0 bases from V and 2 bases from J, with 23 bases between. Profiling relied on immunoSEQ multiplex PCR, and the TCRdb table lists in-frame clones only, not all of them. The sample carries some 140,000 clones, 92% recorded once. The sequence was obtained from an adult in good health. The V and J genes are TRBV4-3 and TRBJ2-7; the D gene could be TRBD1 or TRBD2 (5 bases each). Sample: peripheral blood, taken on day 0 of AZD1222 vaccination. CDR3 protein: CASSQELGVFGTSAYEQYF. The CDR3, as DNA: TGCGCCAGCAGCCAAGAATTAGGGGTATTTGGGACCTCAGCCTACGAGCAGTACTTC.